This T cell receptor (beta chain) was recovered during a study of blood T cell repertoires in COVID-19 (dated by TCRdb to about 2020). Turning to the overall study: The collaborator samples originated in the United States, Italy and Spain and spanned the acute and convalescent phases of COVID-19. The material from the prospective study consisted of cDNA or gDNA derived from T cells, B-cell-depleted T cells, or PBMCs. The dataset comprised deeply sampled blood TCRbeta repertoires from subjects exposed to, actively infected with, or recovered from COVID-19. The repertoires were made available in a free public database intended to serve as a resource for research on the immune response to SARS-CoV-2. Samples were obtained from the ongoing ImmuneRACE study (first 160 participants) and from about 1,300 subjects provided by 6 global collaborators. A de-identified subject ID, COVID-19 status, age in years and sex were almost always included in the sample metadata. Where available, HLA class I and class II types were taken from metadata supplied by the sample provider and were not determined by assay-based typing.

Whole blood was collected in K2EDTA tubes by collaborating institutions according to the institutions' own protocols. Collaborator samples were shipped for TCRbeta analysis as frozen whole blood, isolated PBMCs, or DNA extracted from either sample type. From V the trimming removes 1 base and from J it removes 6 bases, while the gene matches leave 8 bases of the junction unaccounted for. CDR3 length: 16 amino acids, cysteine to phenylalanine. Just CDR3 DNA is preserved here, 48 bases in frame from base 1. From the germline V gene (reference sequence), CDR1 is LNHDA and CDR2 is SQIVND. In regard to this clone: The antigen it recognizes is unknown. Base-call qualities are not available, and no considerably larger clone is one nucleotide away.

The paper as a whole reports these results and caveats: The amount of clinical and demographic metadata varied by source and participant and was provided uncurated.

TCRbeta CDR3 regions were amplified from genomic DNA by means of the immunoSEQ Assay, a bias-controlled multiplex PCR. Concerning the study's data processing: The number of nucleated cells in each sample was estimated from the amplification of reference gene primers within the assay. Sequence reads were collapsed and filtered to measure the absolute abundance of every unique TCRbeta CDR3 rearrangement. For each sample, productive Simpson clonality was calculated by taking the square root of Simpson's diversity index across productive rearrangements. The immuneACCESS repertoire file appears here via TCRdb, limited to in-frame rearrangements. These files lack a portion of the clones; in checked studies, under half of the deficit traces to unresolved V genes, and the cause of the others is not known. V and J calls and clone size are copied from that table; D and trimming were computed from the DNA. The sample table records roughly 260,000 clones; 80% to 90% of these occur just once. The ten top clones hold under 2.5% of the sample.

This sequence was found in a woman aged 45 to 65 with acute or convalescent COVID-19. Source material: peripheral blood. The chain uses TRBV19 and TRBJ1-2, with TRBD1 matching 10 junction bases. The CDR3 corresponds to CASSIAWDRGSNGYTF. DNA sequence: TGTGCCAGTAGTATAGCCTGGGACAGGGGCTCTAATGGCTACACCTTC.